This T cell receptor beta chain is from a study of shared clonotypes between healthy human individuals. A word on this clone: Its cognate antigen is unknown.

The table came from immunoSEQ multiplex PCR; TCRdb's copy has only in-frame clones and leaves some out. The sample yields approximately 2.3 million clones, approximately 93% seen once. Germline loops: CDR1 MNHEY, CDR2 SMNVEV (reference sequence). V gave up 3 bases and J gave up 3 bases; unmatched junction bases: 9. The CDR3 is 16 amino acids. The split of CD4+ cells yielded CD45RA+ naive and CD45RA-negative memory subsets. Notes on the study in general: Among non-shared clonotypes, generation probabilities were lower than among those shared by all four donors.

Specimen: naive CD4+ T cells from PBMCs. Subset meaning: CD45RA+ positively selected. The gene calls are TRBV27 and TRBJ2-5; 8 nucleotides match TRBD2. The receptor was isolated from a man aged 18 to 30 in good health. Some clones in this sample may be carry-over from other donors' samples. The CDR3 nucleotides are TGTGCCAGCAGTTTTTATGGTAGCGGGGACAAAGAGACCCAGTACTTC. Translation gives CASSFYGSGDKETQYF.